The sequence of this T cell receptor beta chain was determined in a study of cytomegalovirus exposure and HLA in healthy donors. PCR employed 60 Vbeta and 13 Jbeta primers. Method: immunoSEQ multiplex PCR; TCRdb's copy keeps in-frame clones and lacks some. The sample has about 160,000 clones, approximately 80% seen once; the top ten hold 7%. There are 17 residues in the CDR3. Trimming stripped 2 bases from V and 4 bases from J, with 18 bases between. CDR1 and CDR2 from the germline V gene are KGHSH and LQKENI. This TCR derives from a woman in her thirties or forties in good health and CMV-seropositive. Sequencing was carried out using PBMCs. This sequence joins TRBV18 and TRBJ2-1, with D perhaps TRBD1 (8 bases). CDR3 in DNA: TGTGCCAGCTCACCAGCTACAGGGGGGGGCCTATACAATGAGCAGTTCTTC. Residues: CASSPATGGGLYNEQFF.